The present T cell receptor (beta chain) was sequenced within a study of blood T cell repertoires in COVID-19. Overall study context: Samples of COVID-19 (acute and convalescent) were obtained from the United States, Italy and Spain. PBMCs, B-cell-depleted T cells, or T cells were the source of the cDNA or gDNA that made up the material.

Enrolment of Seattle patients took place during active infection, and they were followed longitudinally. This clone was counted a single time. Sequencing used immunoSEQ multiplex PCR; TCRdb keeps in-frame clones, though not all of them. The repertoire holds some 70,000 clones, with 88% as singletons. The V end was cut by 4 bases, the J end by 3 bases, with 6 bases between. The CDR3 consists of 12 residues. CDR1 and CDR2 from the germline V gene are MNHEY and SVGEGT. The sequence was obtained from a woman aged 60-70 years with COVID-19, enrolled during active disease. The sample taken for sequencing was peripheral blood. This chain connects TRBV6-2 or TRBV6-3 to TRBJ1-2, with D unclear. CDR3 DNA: TGTGCCAGCAGTTTAACAGACTATGGCTACACCTTC. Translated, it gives CASSLTDYGYTF.